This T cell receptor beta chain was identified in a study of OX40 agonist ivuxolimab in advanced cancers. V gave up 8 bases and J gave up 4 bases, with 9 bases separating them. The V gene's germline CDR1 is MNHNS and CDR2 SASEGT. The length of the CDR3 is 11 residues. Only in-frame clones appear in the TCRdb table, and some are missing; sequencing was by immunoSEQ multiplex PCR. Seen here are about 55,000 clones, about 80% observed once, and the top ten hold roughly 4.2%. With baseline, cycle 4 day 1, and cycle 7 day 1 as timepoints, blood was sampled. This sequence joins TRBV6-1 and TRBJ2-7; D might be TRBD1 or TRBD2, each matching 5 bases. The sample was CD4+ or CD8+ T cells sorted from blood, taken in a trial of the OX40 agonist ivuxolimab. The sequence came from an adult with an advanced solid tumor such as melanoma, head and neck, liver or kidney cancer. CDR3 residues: CASWGIYEQYF. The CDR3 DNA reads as TGTGCCAGCTGGGGGATTTACGAGCAGTACTTC.